A single sample is the source of the 31 T cell receptor beta chains below, sequenced in a study of beta chain features in type 1 diabetes. For these TCRs, the target antigens are not known. Of the isolated RNA, all was reverse transcribed, and so the sequenced material was expressed TCRB transcripts. The repertoire was sequenced with immunoSEQ multiplex PCR; TCRdb's copy has only in-frame clones and lacks some. The sample includes 500,000 to 850,000 clones, over 13% seen only once; the top ten take nearly 0.04%. Study conclusions and caveats: When Type 1 diabetes patients were examined, their TCRB CDR3s proved moderately but significantly shorter in all four CD4+ subsets.

Sample: naive CD4+ T cells from blood. The receptor source for this set is a man aged 18 to 30 with type 1 diabetes.

V is TRBV15 and J is TRBJ1-1, with TRBD1 matching 9 bases. Germline lookup yields CDR1 LNHNV and CDR2 YYDKDF (reference sequence). This CDR3 is built from 15 residues. With 1 base clipped from V and 4 bases from J, the junction kept 4 bases outside the gene matches. CDR3 bases: TGTGCCACCAGCAGAGGGTTGACAGGGGGCACTGAAGCTTTCTTT. Its translation: CATSRGLTGGTEAFF.

This chain uses TRBV29-1 with TRBJ1-5; D is unresolved. The CDR3 contains 13 residues. V was trimmed by 4 bases and J by 2 bases, leaving 9 bases between them. CDR1 and CDR2 (germline): SQVTM, ANQGSEA. CDR3 nucleotides: TGCAGCGTTGCTGAGGTGGGCAATCAGCCCCAGCATTTT. Protein sequence: CSVAEVGNQPQHF.

The chain uses TRBV9 and TRBJ2-3; TRBD2 matches 9 bases. This CDR3 spans 16 amino acids. Germline V CDR1 and CDR2: SGDLS, YYNGEE. The V segment lost 1 base and the J segment 3 bases; nucleotides outside the gene matches: 6. DNA for the CDR3: TGTGCCAGCAGCGTACTTGAGACTAGCGGAACAGATACGCAGTATTTT. As protein: CASSVLETSGTDTQYF.

This clone was seen more than once but under ten times. Distinct nucleotide sequences in the sample also encode this CDR3. The J gene is TRBJ2-3, the V gene TRBV30; D remains unclear. This CDR3 is built from 12 residues. The germline gives CDR1 GTSNPN, CDR2 SVGIG (reference sequence). V was trimmed by 1 base and J by 1 base, leaving 3 bases between them. The CDR3 nucleotides are TGTGCCTGGAGTGCTGGCACAGATACGCAGTATTTT. It is translated as CAWSAGTDTQYF.

The CDR3 DNA sequence: TGTGCCAGCAGCTTAAGCAGGGCCGGCACAGATACGCAGTATTTT. Its protein product is CASSLSRAGTDTQYF. This chain joins TRBV7-9 and TRBJ2-3; the D gene is possibly TRBD1 (5 bases). The germline CDR1 and CDR2 sequences are SEHNR and FQNEAQ (reference sequence). Trimming removed 2 bases at V and 1 base at J, with 10 bases between. CDR3 length equals 15 residues.

This clone came up a few times. The gene calls are TRBV12-5 and TRBJ1-1; 7 bases match TRBD1. The germline gives CDR1 LGHNT, CDR2 FRNRAP. This CDR3 has 12 residues. V trimming: 6 bases; J trimming: 6 bases; junction bases outside the gene matches: 4. The chain's CDR3 is CASGTGVAEAFF. CDR3 nucleotide sequence: TGTGCTAGTGGCACAGGGGTGGCTGAAGCTTTCTTT.

This clone was counted between two and nine times. The gene calls are TRBV30 and TRBJ1-2, with TRBD1 matching 8 bases. The V and J ends lost 3 bases and 2 bases, in that order; junction bases with no gene match: 17. The CDR3 is 18 residues long. Germline V gives CDR1 GTSNPN, CDR2 SVGIG (reference sequence). Here the CDR3 reads CAWRELGAGGFPNYGYTF. CDR3 coding DNA: TGTGCCTGGAGGGAACTTGGGGCAGGGGGCTTCCCCAACTATGGCTACACCTTC.

This clone was counted between two and nine times. The chain recombines TRBV5-1 with TRBJ2-3, with D maybe TRBD2 (5 bases). The CDR3 is 13 amino acids. Deletions cut 3 bases from V and 4 bases from J, with 9 bases between. Germline-derived CDR1 and CDR2 are SGHRS and YFSETQ. CDR3 sequence: CASSSRTADTQYF. The CDR3 DNA reads as TGCGCCAGCAGCTCGCGGACTGCAGATACGCAGTATTTT.

V is TRBV5-1 and J is TRBJ1-5; D gene uncertain. V lost 5 bases and J 5 bases, leaving 11 bases between the germline ends. The CDR3 is 13 amino acids. Per the germline V gene, CDR1 is SGHRS and CDR2 is YFSETQ. The CDR3 protein is CASSFSADQPQHF. In DNA, the CDR3 is TGCGCCAGCAGTTTCTCCGCTGATCAGCCCCAGCATTTT. Filled out from reference TRBV5-1 and TRBJ1-5, the complete variable domain reads KAGVTQTPRYLIKTRGQQVTLSCSPISGHRSVSWYQQTPGQGLQFLFEYFSETQRNKGNFPGRFSGRQFSNSRSEMNVSTLELGDSALYLCASSFSADQPQHFGDGTRLSIL.

The V and J genes are TRBV27 and TRBJ2-3, with D tentatively TRBD1 or TRBD2 (5 bases each). The CDR3 covers 12 residues. Germline values: CDR1 MNHEY, CDR2 SMNVEV (reference sequence). Trimming took 3 bases from V and 13 from J, leaving 14 bases between them. This CDR3 reads CASSFWGSLEYF. Written as DNA, the CDR3 is TGTGCCAGCAGTTTCTGGGGGTCTTTGGAGTATTTT.

This clone was observed a handful of times. This CDR3 is CASSVGGRTVETQYF. Here the CDR3 DNA reads TGTGCCAGCAGCGTAGGCGGGAGGACGGTAGAGACCCAGTACTTC. V is TRBV9 and J is TRBJ2-5; 8 nucleotides match TRBD2. The CDR3 has 15 residues. J gave up 4 bases and V 0 bases, and 5 bases lay outside the gene matches. Per the germline V gene, CDR1 is SGDLS and CDR2 is YYNGEE.

This clone has a handful of counts. The rearrangement links TRBV5-6 to TRBJ2-1; possible D gene TRBD2, 5 bases. V lost 4 bases, J lost 5 bases, and 13 bases lay in between. The CDR3 runs 14 residues. CDR1 is SGHDT and CDR2 is YYEEEE in the germline V gene. The CDR3 DNA sequence: TGTGCCAGCAGCCTTACAGTGAGGGACAATGAGCAGTTCTTC. Protein sequence: CASSLTVRDNEQFF.

There are a few counts of this clone. This chain links TRBV7-2 with TRBJ1-1; D gene ambiguous. V was clipped by 0 bases and J by 1 base, with 3 bases between them. Germline V gene lookup returns CDR1 SGHTA and CDR2 FQGNSA. This CDR3 is built from 13 residues. The CDR3 here is CASSLAANTEAFF. As DNA, the CDR3 is TGTGCCAGCAGCTTAGCGGCGAACACTGAAGCTTTCTTT.

V is TRBV10-3 and J is TRBJ2-3, with D tentatively TRBD2 (6 bases). Trimming removed 4 bases at V and 4 bases at J, with 6 bases between. Per germline, CDR1 ENHRY and CDR2 SYGVKD. This CDR3 region has 12 residues. The CDR3 here is CAISGGADTQYF. The CDR3, as DNA: TGTGCCATCAGTGGGGGGGCAGATACGCAGTATTTT.

CDR3 sequence (DNA): TGTGCCTGGAGTGAGTGGGGCGGCAACTCCTACGAGCAGTACTTC. Translation: CAWSEWGGNSYEQYF. The chain joins TRBV30 to TRBJ2-7, with a tentative D call TRBD1 (5 bases). Germline loops: CDR1 GTSNPN, CDR2 SVGIG (reference sequence). V lost 1 base and J lost 0, with 13 bases in between. The length of the CDR3 is 15 residues. The full variable domain, completed using reference TRBV30 and TRBJ2-7, is SQTIHQWPATLVQPVGSPLSLECTVEGTSNPNLYWYRQAAGRGLQLLFYSVGIGQISSEVPQNLSASRPQDRQFILSSKKLLLSDSGFYLCAWSEWGGNSYEQYFGPGTRLTVT.

Only a few counts were recorded for this clone. The chain has TRBV27 and TRBJ1-1; perhaps TRBD1 as D (6 bases). The CDR3 is 14 residues long. Germline loops: CDR1 MNHEY, CDR2 SMNVEV (reference sequence). Trimming cost V 2 bases and J 6 bases, with 13 bases left between them. The DNA for the CDR3 is TGTGCCAGCAGTTTAACTCACAGGGTCCCTGAAGCTTTCTTT. Translation gives CASSLTHRVPEAFF.

This clone was seen a handful of times. The chain employs TRBV5-4 and TRBJ2-7; no clear D. Per germline, CDR1 SGHNT and CDR2 YYREEE (reference sequence). The CDR3 is 12 residues long. Trimming took off 4 bases at V and 6 bases at J, with 11 bases between the two ends. The CDR3 bases are TGTGCCAGCAGCAACCCGGACCGCGAGCAGTACTTC. It codes for CASSNPDREQYF.

J is TRBJ1-2 and V is TRBV6-5; possibly TRBD1 for D (6 bases). CDR1 and CDR2 (germline): MNHEY, SVGAGI. The CDR3 is made up of 14 amino acids. The V end lost 6 bases, the J end lost 4 bases, and 15 bases lay between the germline ends. This CDR3 is CASRYDRIGYGYTF. CDR3 in DNA: TGTGCCAGCAGATACGACAGGATTGGCTATGGCTACACCTTC.

This CDR3 is CASSPAQTTNEKLFF. Written as DNA, the CDR3 is TGTGCCAGCAGCCCAGCACAGACAACTAATGAAAAACTGTTTTTT. The rearrangement uses TRBV2 and TRBJ1-4; D unresolved. The CDR3 runs 15 residues. V gave up 6 bases and J gave up 0 bases, with 11 bases separating them. Germline V gene sequence: CDR1 SNHLY, CDR2 FYNNEI.

The chain has TRBV4-2 and TRBJ2-1, with D tentatively TRBD2 (7 bases). Germline V gives CDR1 LGHNA, CDR2 YNFKEQ. Trimming removed 5 bases at V and 0 bases at J, with 17 bases between. CDR3 size: 17 residues. CDR3 protein: CASSGGGITRSYNEQFF. As DNA, the CDR3 is TGTGCCAGCAGCGGGGGGGGCATCACCCGCTCCTACAATGAGCAGTTCTTC.

This CDR3 reads CASSPRDLSGNTIYF. In nucleotides, the CDR3 is TGTGCCAGCTCACCACGGGATCTCTCGGGAAACACCATATATTTT. The chain combines TRBV18 with TRBJ1-3; D is unresolved. In germline, CDR1 is KGHSH, CDR2 LQKENI. This CDR3 comprises 15 residues. The V end was cut by 1 base, the J end by 4 bases, with 11 bases between.

This chain uses TRBV9 with TRBJ1-1; 8 nucleotides agree with TRBD1. The CDR3 sequence is 15 residues long. Looked up from germline, CDR1 is SGDLS and CDR2 is YYNGEE. J lost 3 bases, V lost 4 bases, and 8 bases had no gene match. The CDR3 DNA sequence: TGTGCCAGCAGCACTGGACAGGGTTTGGACACTGAAGCTTTCTTT. This codes for CASSTGQGLDTEAFF.

This chain joins TRBV2 and TRBJ2-7, with D unclear. This CDR3 is 11 amino acids long. Trimming stripped 10 bases from V and 5 bases from J, with 12 bases between. CDR1 is SNHLY and CDR2 is FYNNEI in the germline V gene. This CDR3 is CATTRVDEQYF. In nucleotides, the CDR3 is TGTGCCACCACCCGGGTTGACGAGCAGTACTTC.

V gene TRBV6-5 combines with J gene TRBJ2-7; D tentatively fits TRBD1 or TRBD2 (5 bases each). The CDR3 runs 15 residues. V was trimmed by 0 bases and J by 2 bases, leaving 11 bases between them. Per germline, CDR1 MNHEY and CDR2 SVGAGI. The CDR3 reads CASSYSGGNTYEQYF. As DNA, the CDR3 is TGTGCCAGCAGTTACTCTGGGGGTAACACCTACGAGCAGTACTTC.

The table lists this clone with a few counts. This sequence joins TRBV25-1 and TRBJ2-7; no firm D call. Germline V gene lookup returns CDR1 MGHDK and CDR2 SYGVNS. The CDR3 is made up of 13 amino acids. Trimming left V 5 bases short and J 3 bases short, with 11 bases between. In DNA form, the CDR3 reads TGTGCCAGCAGTTCCCCTTACAGCTACGAGCAGTACTTC. Its translation: CASSSPYSYEQYF.

Only a few counts were recorded for this clone. The V call is TRBV6-6, the J call TRBJ2-5; the D gene is possibly TRBD1 (5 bases). The V end was cut by 4 bases, the J end by 2 bases, with 8 bases between. Looked up from germline, CDR1 is MNHNY and CDR2 is SVGAGI (reference sequence). The CDR3 extends over 13 amino acids. The CDR3 bases are TGTGCCAGCAGTTCCCGACAGCAAGAGACCCAGTACTTC. Residues: CASSSRQQETQYF.

This clone occurred a few times. CDR3 nucleotides: TGTGCCAGCAGCTTTAATTATCTCAACACCGGGGAGCTGTTTTTT. The encoded protein is CASSFNYLNTGELFF. The chain combines TRBV11-2 with TRBJ2-2, with D unclear. The germline gives CDR1 SGHAT, CDR2 FQNNGV. Between the trimmed V and J ends, which lost 3 bases and 2 bases, there was a span of 10 bases. The CDR3 length is 15 residues.

The CDR3 region is CASSYLNSPLHF. The CDR3 nucleotides read TGTGCCAGCAGCTACCTAAATTCACCCCTCCACTTT. The rearrangement uses TRBV7-9 and TRBJ1-6, with D unclear. V was shortened by 4 bases and J by 7 bases, with 5 bases between the two germline ends. CDR3 length equals 12 residues. From germline, CDR1 is SEHNR and CDR2 FQNEAQ (reference sequence).

The V and J genes are TRBV9 and TRBJ2-2; TRBD2 aligns across 7 bases. This CDR3 spans 16 amino acids. The V gene's germline CDR1 is SGDLS and CDR2 YYNGEE. With 6 bases clipped from V and 5 bases from J, the junction kept 13 bases outside the gene matches. The CDR3 region has the DNA TGTGCCAGCACTCAAAACCTCGGCGGGGGTACCGGGGAGCTGTTTTTT. It yields the protein CASTQNLGGGTGELFF.

The sample holds a few counts of this clone. The V call is TRBV4-2, the J call TRBJ2-5, with 15 bases lining up with TRBD2. The CDR3 loop spans 19 amino acids. The trim removed 2 bases at V and 5 bases at J, leaving 12 bases unmatched. CDR1 and CDR2 from the germline V gene are LGHNA and YNFKEQ. The CDR3 sequence is CASSQPAAGLAGGQETQYF. CDR3 DNA sequence: TGTGCCAGCAGCCAACCAGCCGCGGGACTAGCGGGGGGCCAGGAGACCCAGTACTTC.

In its sample, this clone was seen a few times. The genes are TRBV10-3 and TRBJ2-2; D is unclear. Deletions cut 7 bases from V and 1 base from J, with 16 bases between. The CDR3 has 16 amino acids. Germline CDR1 and CDR2: ENHRY and SYGVKD. The CDR3 protein is CAINNGVAVNTGELFF. CDR3 nucleotides: TGTGCCATCAATAATGGTGTTGCGGTGAACACCGGGGAGCTGTTTTTT.